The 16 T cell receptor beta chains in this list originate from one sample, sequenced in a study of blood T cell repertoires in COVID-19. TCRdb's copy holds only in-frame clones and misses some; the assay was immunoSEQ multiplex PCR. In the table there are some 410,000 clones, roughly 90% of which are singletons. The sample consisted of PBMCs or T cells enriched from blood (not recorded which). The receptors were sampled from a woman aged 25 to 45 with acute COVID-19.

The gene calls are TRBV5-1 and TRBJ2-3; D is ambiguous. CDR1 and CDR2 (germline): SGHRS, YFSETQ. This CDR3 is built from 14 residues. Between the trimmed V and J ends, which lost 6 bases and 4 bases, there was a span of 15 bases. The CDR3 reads CASTLFYSSDTQYF. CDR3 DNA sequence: TGCGCCAGCACCCTTTTCTACAGTTCAGATACGCAGTATTTT.

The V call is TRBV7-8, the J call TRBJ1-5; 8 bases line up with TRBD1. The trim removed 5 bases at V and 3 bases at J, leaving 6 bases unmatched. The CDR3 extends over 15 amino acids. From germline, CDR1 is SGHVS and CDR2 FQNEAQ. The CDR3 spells CASSLGQGYNQPQHF. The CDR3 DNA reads TGTGCCAGCAGCCTAGGACAGGGCTACAATCAGCCCCAGCATTTT.

CDR3 residues: CASSIFGQSYEQYF. The DNA of the CDR3 is TGTGCCAGCAGTATCTTCGGACAGTCCTACGAGCAGTACTTC. This chain connects TRBV27 to TRBJ2-7; a weak D match, TRBD1 (6 bases). The CDR3 is made up of 14 amino acids. The V end was cut by 5 bases, the J end by 1 base, with 12 bases between. Germline CDR1 reads MNHEY; CDR2 reads SMNVEV (reference sequence).

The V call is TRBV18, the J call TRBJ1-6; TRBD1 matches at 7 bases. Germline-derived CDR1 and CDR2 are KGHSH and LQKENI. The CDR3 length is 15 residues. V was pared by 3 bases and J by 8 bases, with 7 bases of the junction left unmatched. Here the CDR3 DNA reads TGTGCCAGCTCACCTCTACAGGGGTTGGATTCACCCCTCCACTTT. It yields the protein CASSPLQGLDSPLHF.

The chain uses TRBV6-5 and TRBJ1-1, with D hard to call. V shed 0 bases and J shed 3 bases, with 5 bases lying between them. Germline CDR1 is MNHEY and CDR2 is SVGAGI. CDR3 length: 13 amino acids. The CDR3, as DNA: TGTGCCAGCAGTTACTCCGGGTACACTGAAGCTTTCTTT. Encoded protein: CASSYSGYTEAFF.

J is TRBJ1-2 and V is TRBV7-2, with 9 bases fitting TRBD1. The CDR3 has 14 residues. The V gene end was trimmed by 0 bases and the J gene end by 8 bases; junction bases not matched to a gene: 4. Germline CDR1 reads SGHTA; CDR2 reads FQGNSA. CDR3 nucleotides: TGTGCCAGCAGCTTAGCGAGAACAGGGGGCGGCTACACCTTC. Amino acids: CASSLARTGGGYTF. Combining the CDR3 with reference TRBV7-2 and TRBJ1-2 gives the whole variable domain GAGVSQSPSNKVTEKGKDVELRCDPISGHTALYWYRQSLGQGLEFLIYFQGNSAPDKSGLPSDRFSAERTGGSVSTLTIQRTQQEDSAVYLCASSLARTGGGYTFGSGTRLTVV.

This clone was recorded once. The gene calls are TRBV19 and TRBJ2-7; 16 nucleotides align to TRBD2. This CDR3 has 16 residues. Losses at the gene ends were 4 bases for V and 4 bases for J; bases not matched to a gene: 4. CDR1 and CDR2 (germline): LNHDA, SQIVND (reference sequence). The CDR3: CASSRGTSGGVYEQYF. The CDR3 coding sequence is TGTGCCAGTAGTAGAGGGACTAGCGGGGGGGTATACGAGCAGTACTTC.

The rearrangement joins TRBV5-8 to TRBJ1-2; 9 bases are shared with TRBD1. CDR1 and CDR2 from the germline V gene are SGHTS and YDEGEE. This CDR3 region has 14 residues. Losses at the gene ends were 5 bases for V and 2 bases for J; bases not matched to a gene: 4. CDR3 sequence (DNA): TGTGCCAGCAGATTAGGACAGGGGAACTATGGCTACACCTTC. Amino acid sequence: CASRLGQGNYGYTF.

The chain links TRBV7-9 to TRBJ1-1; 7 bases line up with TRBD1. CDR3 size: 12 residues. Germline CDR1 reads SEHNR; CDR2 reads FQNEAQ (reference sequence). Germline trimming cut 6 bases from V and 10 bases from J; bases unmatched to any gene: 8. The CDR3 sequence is CASSRTGAGAFF. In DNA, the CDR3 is TGTGCCAGCAGTCGGACAGGCGCGGGAGCTTTCTTT.

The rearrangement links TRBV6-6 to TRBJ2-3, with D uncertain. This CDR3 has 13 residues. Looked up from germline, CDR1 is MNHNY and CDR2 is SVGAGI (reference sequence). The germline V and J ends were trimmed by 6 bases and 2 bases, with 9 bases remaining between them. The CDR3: CASRNTNTDTQYF. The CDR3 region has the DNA TGTGCCAGCAGAAACACAAACACAGATACGCAGTATTTT.

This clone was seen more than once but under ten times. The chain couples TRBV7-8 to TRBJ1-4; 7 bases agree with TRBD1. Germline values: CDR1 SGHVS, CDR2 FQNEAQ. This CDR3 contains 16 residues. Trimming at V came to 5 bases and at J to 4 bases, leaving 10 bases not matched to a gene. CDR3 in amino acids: CASSLQPGQNNEKLFF. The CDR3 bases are TGTGCCAGCAGCCTTCAACCGGGACAGAATAATGAAAAACTGTTTTTT. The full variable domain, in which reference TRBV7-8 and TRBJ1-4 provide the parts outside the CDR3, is GAGVSQSPRYKVAKRGQDVALRCDPISGHVSLFWYQQALGQGPEFLTYFQNEAQLDKSGLPSDRFFAERPEGSVSTLKIQRTQQEDSAVYLCASSLQPGQNNEKLFFGSGTQLSVL.

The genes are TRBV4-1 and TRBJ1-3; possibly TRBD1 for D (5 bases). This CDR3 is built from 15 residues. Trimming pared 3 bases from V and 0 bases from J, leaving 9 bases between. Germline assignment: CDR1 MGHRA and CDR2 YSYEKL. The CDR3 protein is CASSQRGLSGNTIYF. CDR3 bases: TGCGCCAGCAGCCAGAGGGGACTCTCTGGAAACACCATATATTTT.

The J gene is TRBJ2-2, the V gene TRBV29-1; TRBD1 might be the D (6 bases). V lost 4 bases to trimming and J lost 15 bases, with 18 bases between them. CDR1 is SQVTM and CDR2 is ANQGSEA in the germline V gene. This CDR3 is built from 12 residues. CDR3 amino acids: CSVGSTGSKVFF. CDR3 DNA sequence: TGCAGCGTTGGGTCCACAGGGAGTAAGGTGTTTTTT.

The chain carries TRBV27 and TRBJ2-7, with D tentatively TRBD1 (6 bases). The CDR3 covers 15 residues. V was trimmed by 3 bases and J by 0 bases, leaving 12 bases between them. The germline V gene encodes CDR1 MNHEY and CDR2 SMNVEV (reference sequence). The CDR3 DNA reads TGTGCCAGCAGTTTGGCTCCAGGGGCCTCCTACGAGCAGTACTTC. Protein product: CASSLAPGASYEQYF.

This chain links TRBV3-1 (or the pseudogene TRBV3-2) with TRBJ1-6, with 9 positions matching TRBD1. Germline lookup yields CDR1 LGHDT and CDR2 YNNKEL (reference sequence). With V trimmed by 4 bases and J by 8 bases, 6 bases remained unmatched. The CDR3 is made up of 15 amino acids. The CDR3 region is CASSPPGQGYSPLHF. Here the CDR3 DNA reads TGTGCCAGCAGCCCGCCCGGACAGGGGTATTCACCCCTCCACTTT.

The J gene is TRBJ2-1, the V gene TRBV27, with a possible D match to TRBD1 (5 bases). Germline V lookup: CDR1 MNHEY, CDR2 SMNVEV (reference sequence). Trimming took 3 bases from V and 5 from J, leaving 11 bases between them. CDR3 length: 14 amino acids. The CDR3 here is CASSFQGRDNEQFF. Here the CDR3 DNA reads TGTGCCAGCAGTTTTCAGGGCAGGGACAATGAGCAGTTCTTC.